This T cell receptor beta chain was documented in a study of identical twins. This clonotype has at least ten counts. Its target is unknown. Study outcomes and limitations: A cross-sectional statistical analysis, not follow-up of the same donors, supported the conclusions. The study found excess low generation probability among twin-shared out-of-frame alpha sequences.

Trimming cost V 8 bases and J 0 bases; bases outside gene matches: 12. The CDR3 sequence is 16 residues long. CDR1 is MNHEY, CDR2 SVGEGT, per germline. TCRdb itself ran the 5' RACE reads through MiXCR, one entry per CDR3 protein. The table includes approximately 210,000 distinct CDR3 sequences, 9.4% detected once. Material for sequencing was memory (CD45RO+) T cells sorted from blood. The TCR sequence derives from a young woman in good health. The chain recombines TRBV6-2 or TRBV6-3 with TRBJ2-5, with 7 bases fitting TRBD2. Here the CDR3 DNA reads TGTGCCAGCGAGTCCGCGGGAGCCCGGAACCAAGAGACCCAGTACTTC. Its translation is CASESAGARNQETQYF.